The subject of this entry is one TCR beta chain. Time point defined: persistent/refractory GD, antithyroid drugs over 5 years with positive TRAb. After RNA was extracted from PBMCs, the TCR library was made from it. The entry originates in a study of regulatory T cells in long-lasting Graves disease. The germline V gene has CDR1 SGHTA and CDR2 FQGNSA. The length of the CDR3 is 15 residues. V shed 4 bases, J shed 5 bases, and the junction held 3 bases outside the gene matches. Sequencing libraries for TCR beta were prepared with iRepertoire HTBI primers and Arm-PCR of CDR3 regions. Via MiXCR, TCRdb re-called the multiplex PCR reads, giving one row per CDR3 protein. The repertoire holds roughly 500,000 distinct CDR3 sequences, with around 21% as singletons.

This chain connects TRBV7-2 to TRBJ2-7; 15 positions match TRBD2. This TCR came from a female donor with Graves disease. Sample: peripheral blood mononuclear cells (PBMCs), taken when the disease was refractory, from a patient treated with antithyroid drugs. This CDR3 is CASSWTSGRANEQYF. For the CDR3, the DNA is TGTGCCAGCAGCTGGACTAGCGGGAGGGCCAACGAGCAGTACTTC.